Listed here are 27 T cell receptor beta chains from one sample, sequenced in a study of T cell responses to AZD1222 COVID-19 vaccine. Profiling relied on immunoSEQ multiplex PCR, and the TCRdb table lists in-frame clones only, not all of them. This table holds over 70,000 clones, 75% to 90% found once. The source material was peripheral blood, sampled on day 0 of AZD1222 vaccination. The source of these receptors is an adult in good health.

The J gene is TRBJ1-4, the V gene TRBV6-1; D remains unclear. The CDR3 extends over 13 amino acids. Germline V gene data show CDR1 as MNHNS and CDR2 as SASEGT. Trimming took off 2 bases at V and 17 bases at J, with 18 bases between the two ends. CDR3: CASSENYERSGFF. The CDR3 coding sequence is TGTGCCAGCAGTGAAAACTATGAGAGGAGTGGATTTTTT.

The V gene is TRBV15, the J gene TRBJ2-1; D unresolved. Germline CDR1 is LNHNV and CDR2 is YYDKDF (reference sequence). The CDR3 has 15 amino acids. V shed 3 bases and J shed 5 bases, with 14 bases lying between them. As DNA, the CDR3 is TGTGCCACCAGCAGGGATCCTACTAAGGACAATGAGCAGTTCTTC. Its translation is CATSRDPTKDNEQFF.

J is TRBJ1-4 and V is TRBV19; D uncertain. There are 15 residues in the CDR3. Between the trimmed V and J ends, which lost 4 bases and 4 bases, there was a span of 13 bases. Per germline, CDR1 LNHDA and CDR2 SQIVND (reference sequence). CDR3 nucleotides: TGTGCCAGTAGTACAACGGCGTTACTTAATGAAAAACTGTTTTTT. This codes for CASSTTALLNEKLFF. Full variable domain (rest looked up from reference TRBV19 and TRBJ1-4): DGGITQSPKYLFRKEGQNVTLSCEQNLNHDAMYWYRQDPGQGLRLIYYSQIVNDFQKGDIAEGYSVSREKKESFPLTVTSAQKNPTAFYLCASSTTALLNEKLFFGSGTQLSVL.

CDR3 DNA sequence: TGTGCCAGCAGTTTTCAAGGGAATCAGCCCCAGCATTTT. Translated, it gives CASSFQGNQPQHF. The J gene is TRBJ1-5, the V gene TRBV12-3 or TRBV12-4, with no clear D. The CDR3 has 13 residues. Trimming left V 3 bases short and J 4 bases short, with 7 bases between.

This clone was seen a handful of times. V is TRBV25-1 and J is TRBJ2-5, with a tentative D call TRBD2 (5 bases). The CDR3 consists of 13 residues. The ends were cut back, 8 bases at V and 1 base at J, with 11 bases in the middle. Germline V CDR1 and CDR2: MGHDK, SYGVNS. The DNA for the CDR3 is TGTGCCAGCTCCGACTATTTCCAAGAGACCCAGTACTTC. Translating it yields CASSDYFQETQYF.

This chain links TRBV6-5 with TRBJ2-7; the D gene is possibly TRBD1 (6 bases). Between the trimmed V and J ends, which lost 6 bases and 1 base, there was a span of 10 bases. Germline-derived CDR1 and CDR2 are MNHEY and SVGAGI. This CDR3 spans 13 amino acids. DNA of the CDR3: TGTGCCAGCAGCTTCGGACAGTCCTACGAGCAGTACTTC. It codes for CASSFGQSYEQYF.

This chain connects TRBV19 to TRBJ2-5; TRBD2 might be the D (6 bases). The germline CDR1 and CDR2 sequences are LNHDA and SQIVND (reference sequence). V was shortened by 3 bases and J by 4 bases, with 15 bases between the two germline ends. The CDR3 has 15 residues. The CDR3 DNA reads as TGTGCCAGTAGTATCGTTGGGGGGACCGGAGAGACCCAGTACTTC. Its protein is CASSIVGGTGETQYF.

This chain joins TRBV19 and TRBJ1-4; 7 positions match TRBD1. This CDR3 has 16 amino acids. V dropped 6 bases and J dropped 6; count of bases not matched to a gene: 13. Germline CDR1 LNHDA, CDR2 SQIVND (reference sequence). Here the CDR3 DNA reads TGTGCCAGTAGCCCAACTCGGACAGGCTCGCATGAAAAACTGTTTTTT. Its translation: CASSPTRTGSHEKLFF.

This chain joins TRBV15 and TRBJ1-1; D gene unclear. Germline-derived CDR1 and CDR2 are LNHNV and YYDKDF (reference sequence). The CDR3 spans 13 residues. V gave up 0 bases and J gave up 4 bases, with 6 bases separating them. CDR3 bases: TGTGCCACCAGCAGAGATTGGAGCACTGAAGCTTTCTTT. Translating it yields CATSRDWSTEAFF.

The V gene is TRBV23-1, the J gene TRBJ1-5, with TRBD1 matching 11 bases. TRBV23-1 is classed as an ORF, of uncertain function. J was trimmed by 6 bases and V by 4 bases; bases with no gene match: 14. The CDR3 runs 18 residues. The DNA of the CDR3 is TGCGCCAGCAGTCTCACCCGGGGGGGACAGGGGGATCGTCAGCCCCAGCATTTT. Translated, it gives CASSLTRGGQGDRQPQHF.

J is TRBJ2-1 and V is TRBV7-9; D uncertain. This CDR3 contains 13 residues. Germline lookup yields CDR1 SEHNR and CDR2 FQNEAQ (reference sequence). The germline V and J ends were trimmed by 7 bases and 0 bases, with 7 bases remaining between them. In nucleotides, the CDR3 is TGTGCCAGCACCTACTACTCCTACAATGAGCAGTTCTTC. It codes for CASTYYSYNEQFF.

This chain connects TRBV5-5 to TRBJ2-7; TRBD1 matches 8 bases. After removal of 3 bases from V and 4 bases from J, the junction contained 9 bases not matched to a gene. Germline values: CDR1 SGHKS, CDR2 YYEKEE (reference sequence). The CDR3 runs to 15 residues. CDR3 protein: CASSSGQGAVYEQYF. The CDR3 region has the DNA TGTGCCAGCAGCTCCGGACAGGGAGCCGTATACGAGCAGTACTTC.

In its sample, this clone was seen many times. The chain couples TRBV3-1 (or the pseudogene TRBV3-2) to TRBJ1-5; D gene ambiguous. The CDR3 has 13 amino acids. The V end was cut by 4 bases, the J end by 3 bases, with 7 bases between. The V gene's germline CDR1 is LGHDT and CDR2 YNNKEL (reference sequence). The DNA for the CDR3 is TGTGCCAGCAGCCTAGGGCCCAATCAGCCCCAGCATTTT. Its translation is CASSLGPNQPQHF.

V gene TRBV11-2 combines with J gene TRBJ1-1; a weak D match, TRBD1 (6 bases). The V gene's germline CDR1 is SGHAT and CDR2 FQNNGV. V lost 3 bases and J 5 bases, leaving 7 bases between the germline ends. This CDR3 region has 12 residues. The CDR3 reads CASSFDRTEAFF. CDR3 nucleotide sequence: TGTGCCAGCAGCTTCGACAGGACTGAAGCTTTCTTT.

This sequence joins TRBV12-3 or TRBV12-4 and TRBJ1-2, with 10 bases fitting TRBD1. CDR3 length: 12 residues. J was trimmed by 7 bases and V by 8 bases; bases with no gene match: 4. CDR3 DNA: TGTGCCAGCGACGACAGGGGGCTTGGCTACACCTTC. Its protein product is CASDDRGLGYTF.

The V call is TRBV6-6, the J call TRBJ1-2; D remains unclear. The length of the CDR3 is 14 residues. Germline V lookup: CDR1 MNHNY, CDR2 SVGAGI (reference sequence). V was cut by 7 bases and J by 5 bases, with 17 bases left in between. DNA for the CDR3: TGTGCCAGCAAAAGCCCCTCGGACCTATATGGCTACACCTTC. Translation gives CASKSPSDLYGYTF.

Only one count was recorded for this clone. V and J are TRBV19 and TRBJ1-6; D is undetermined. V was cut by 2 bases and J by 7 bases, with 3 bases left in between. In germline, CDR1 is LNHDA, CDR2 SQIVND (reference sequence). The length of the CDR3 is 12 residues. CDR3 nucleotide sequence: TGTGCCAGTAGTATACTCAATTCACCCCTCCACTTT. Translation: CASSILNSPLHF.

J is TRBJ2-3 and V is TRBV19, with 9 nucleotides matching TRBD2. CDR1 is LNHDA, CDR2 SQIVND, per germline (reference sequence). The ends lost 4 bases at V and 0 bases at J; junction bases unmatched: 5. The length of the CDR3 is 16 residues. The CDR3 loop is CASSKKAGGSTDTQYF. The CDR3 DNA reads as TGTGCCAGTAGTAAAAAAGCGGGAGGAAGCACAGATACGCAGTATTTT.

The rearrangement joins TRBV2 to TRBJ1-2, with D possibly being TRBD1 (5 bases). The germline CDR1 and CDR2 sequences are SNHLY and FYNNEI. Between the trimmed V and J ends, which lost 6 bases and 4 bases, there was a span of 12 bases. The CDR3 has 13 amino acids. CDR3: CASSRDPGYGYTF. CDR3 DNA sequence: TGTGCCAGCAGCAGGGACCCCGGCTATGGCTACACCTTC.

In regard to this clone: The junction and the germline gene differ at one end; a read error may be behind it. The DNA of the CDR3 is TGTGCCAGCAGCGTAGCGGGAGATACGCAGTATTTT. The encoded protein is CASSVAGDTQYF. The chain is built from TRBV7-7 and TRBJ2-3; 7 nucleotides align to TRBD2. Germline-derived CDR1 and CDR2 are SSHAT and FNYEAQ (reference sequence). This CDR3 has 12 amino acids. The complete variable domain, with remaining parts taken from reference TRBV7-7 and TRBJ2-3, reads GAGVSQSPRYKVTKRGQDVTLRCDPISSHATLYWYQQALGQGPEFLTYFNYEAQPDKSGLPSDRFSAERPEGSISTLTIQRTEQRDSAMYRCASSVAGDTQYFGPGTRLTVL.

The chain joins TRBV6-6 to TRBJ1-4, with a tentative D call TRBD1 (5 bases). Germline V CDR1 and CDR2: MNHNY, SVGAGI (reference sequence). The CDR3 runs to 16 residues. V lost 2 bases, J lost 4 bases, and 14 bases lay in between. CDR3 residues: CASSYGLGRGNEKLFF. CDR3 sequence (DNA): TGTGCCAGCAGTTACGGGTTGGGAAGGGGTAATGAAAAACTGTTTTTT.

The chain has TRBV10-3 and TRBJ2-2, with TRBD1 matching over 10 bases. There are 14 residues in the CDR3. Germline values: CDR1 ENHRY, CDR2 SYGVKD. Here the CDR3 DNA reads TGTGCTTCAACCCGGACAGGGGGCACCGGGGAGCTGTTTTTT. Translated: CASTRTGGTGELFF.

The chain has TRBV20-1 and TRBJ1-4; possible D gene TRBD1, 6 bases. Germline V gene sequence: CDR1 DFQATT, CDR2 SNEGSKA (reference sequence). V dropped 6 bases and J dropped 7 bases, with 9 bases sitting between them. This CDR3 comprises 11 residues. CDR3 region: CSAHRVEKLFF. The CDR3 DNA reads as TGCAGTGCGCACAGGGTTGAAAAACTGTTTTTT.

This chain uses TRBV19 with TRBJ1-3; a possible D gene is TRBD1 (6 bases). Deletions cut 5 bases from V and 1 base from J, with 15 bases between. The CDR3 spans 16 residues. Germline CDR1 is LNHDA and CDR2 is SQIVND (reference sequence). The CDR3 DNA sequence: TGTGCCAGTAGTCTTTGGGCAGGGGCTTCTGGAAACACCATATATTTT. It encodes CASSLWAGASGNTIYF.

The chain carries TRBV4-1 and TRBJ1-2, with TRBD1 matching 9 bases. The CDR3 length is 17 residues. J was trimmed by 4 bases and V by 0 bases; bases with no gene match: 9. Germline V gene lookup returns CDR1 MGHRA and CDR2 YSYEKL. DNA of the CDR3: TGCGCCAGCAGCCAAGATGGGGGACAGGGACTATTCTATGGCTACACCTTC. It translates to CASSQDGGQGLFYGYTF.

This clone appeared a single time. The rearrangement links TRBV6-5 to TRBJ1-3, with TRBD1 matching over 8 bases. The CDR3 spans 15 residues. Trimming at V came to 4 bases and at J to 3 bases, leaving 5 bases not matched to a gene. From germline, CDR1 is MNHEY and CDR2 SVGAGI. In DNA form, the CDR3 reads TGTGCCAGCAGTTCAGGACAGGGCTTTGGAAACACCATATATTTT. It translates to CASSSGQGFGNTIYF.

The gene calls are TRBV7-2 and TRBJ2-6; a weak D match, TRBD2 (6 bases). The germline gives CDR1 SGHTA, CDR2 FQGNSA. CDR3 length: 17 residues. V lost 1 base and J 0 bases, leaving 10 bases between the germline ends. The CDR3 sequence: CASSLVSGSSGANVLTF. CDR3 DNA sequence: TGTGCCAGCAGCTTAGTTAGCGGTAGCTCTGGGGCCAACGTCCTGACTTTC.